What follows are 29 T cell receptor beta chains derived from one specimen sequenced in a study of blood T cell repertoires in COVID-19. Repertoires were generated with immunoSEQ multiplex PCR, while TCRdb's copy carries only in-frame clones and drops some. The sample has over 250,000 clones, 88% seen once. The sequenced sample consisted of PBMCs or T cells enriched from blood (not recorded which). The origin of the receptors is a woman in her fifties or sixties who had recovered from COVID-19.

The chain has TRBV6-5 and TRBJ2-5; TRBD2 matches at 7 bases. The ends lost 3 bases at V and 5 bases at J; junction bases unmatched: 6. CDR3 size: 14 residues. From germline, CDR1 is MNHEY and CDR2 SVGAGI. The CDR3 loop is CASSYSGGRETQYF. The CDR3 DNA reads TGTGCCAGCAGTTATTCGGGGGGACGTGAGACCCAGTACTTC.

The gene calls are TRBV5-4 and TRBJ2-3, with D unclear. The length of the CDR3 is 13 residues. Germline V gives CDR1 SGHNT, CDR2 YYREEE (reference sequence). The ends were cut back, 1 base at V and 1 base at J, with 4 bases in the middle. CDR3 in amino acids: CASSLIGTDTQYF. In DNA form, the CDR3 reads TGTGCCAGCAGCTTGATCGGCACAGATACGCAGTATTTT.

The chain uses TRBV30 and TRBJ1-1; D possibly corresponds to TRBD1 (6 bases). The germline gives CDR1 GTSNPN, CDR2 SVGIG (reference sequence). Deletions cut 4 bases from V and 1 base from J, with 16 bases between. This CDR3 is built from 15 residues. CDR3 residues: CAWTKTGTQNTEAFF. In DNA form, the CDR3 reads TGTGCCTGGACCAAGACCGGGACACAGAACACTGAAGCTTTCTTT. The full variable domain, in which reference TRBV30 and TRBJ1-1 provide the parts outside the CDR3, is SQTIHQWPATLVQPVGSPLSLECTVEGTSNPNLYWYRQAAGRGLQLLFYSVGIGQISSEVPQNLSASRPQDRQFILSSKKLLLSDSGFYLCAWTKTGTQNTEAFFGQGTRLTVV.

The J gene is TRBJ2-3, the V gene TRBV19; tentatively, D is TRBD2 (5 bases). V lost 7 bases to trimming and J lost 4 bases, with 18 bases between them. Per the germline V gene, CDR1 is LNHDA and CDR2 is SQIVND (reference sequence). CDR3 length: 15 residues. In nucleotides, the CDR3 is TGTGCCAGTAAGAGGTTCGGGGTAGGTCCAGATACGCAGTATTTT. Its translation: CASKRFGVGPDTQYF.

For the CDR3, the DNA is TGCAGCGTTACGGGTAGTTACACTGAAGCTTTCTTT. Translated, it gives CSVTGSYTEAFF. V usage is TRBV29-1 and J usage is TRBJ1-1; the D is unclear. V was cut by 5 bases and J by 3 bases, with 10 bases left in between. CDR1 and CDR2 from the germline V gene are SQVTM and ANQGSEA. This CDR3 spans 12 amino acids. Full variable domain (remainder filled in from reference TRBV29-1 and TRBJ1-1): SAVISQKPSRDICQRGTSLTIQCQVDSQVTMMFWYRQQPGQSLTLIATANQGSEATYESGFVIDKFPISRPNLTFSTLTVSNMSPEDSSIYLCSVTGSYTEAFFGQGTRLTVV.

The chain couples TRBV5-8 to TRBJ1-2, with no clear D. The CDR3 length is 15 residues. Trimming shortened V by 4 bases and J by 6 bases, and 19 bases separated the two germline ends. Germline V gene data show CDR1 as SGHTS and CDR2 as YDEGEE. CDR3 amino acids: CASSGRISGGDGYTF. For the CDR3, the DNA is TGTGCCAGCAGCGGCAGGATATCTGGCGGGGATGGCTACACCTTC.

The V gene is TRBV27, the J gene TRBJ1-2; TRBD1 matches at 8 bases. This CDR3 comprises 16 residues. From germline, CDR1 is MNHEY and CDR2 SMNVEV (reference sequence). With V trimmed by 0 bases and J by 8 bases, 11 bases remained unmatched. CDR3 protein: CASSLSTATGGTGYTF. CDR3 sequence (DNA): TGTGCCAGCAGTTTATCGACTGCTACAGGGGGTACGGGCTACACCTTC.

J is TRBJ2-6 and V is TRBV30, with TRBD1 matching 9 bases. The germline CDR1 and CDR2 sequences are GTSNPN and SVGIG (reference sequence). This CDR3 comprises 17 residues. V shed 3 bases and J 0 bases; nucleotides not matched to a gene: 6. CDR3 amino acids: CAWRRGTGNSGANVLTF. The CDR3 bases are TGTGCCTGGAGGAGGGGGACAGGGAACTCTGGGGCCAACGTCCTGACTTTC.

This chain connects TRBV24-1 to TRBJ2-5, with TRBD1 matching 10 bases. Germline assignment: CDR1 KGHDR and CDR2 SFDVKD. The CDR3 runs 17 residues. V dropped 3 bases and J dropped 2; count of bases not matched to a gene: 8. This chain's CDR3 is CATSDALRTGGQETQYF. CDR3 coding DNA: TGTGCCACCAGTGATGCACTCCGGACAGGGGGACAAGAGACCCAGTACTTC.

The J gene is TRBJ1-1, the V gene TRBV4-2, with 8 bases matching TRBD1. This CDR3 has 14 residues. CDR1 LGHNA and CDR2 YNFKEQ come from the germline V gene. Trimming at V came to 5 bases and at J to 1 base, leaving 3 bases not matched to a gene. The CDR3 sequence is CASSRGTGNTEAFF. The CDR3 DNA reads TGTGCCAGCAGCAGGGGGACAGGGAACACTGAAGCTTTCTTT.

This clone appeared a single time. This sequence joins TRBV11-2 and TRBJ2-1, with D unresolved. Germline loops: CDR1 SGHAT, CDR2 FQNNGV. This CDR3 has 12 residues. Between the trimmed V and J ends, which lost 5 bases and 6 bases, there was a span of 8 bases. The CDR3 loop is CASSPARNEQFF. Here the CDR3 DNA reads TGTGCCAGCAGCCCCGCGCGCAATGAGCAGTTCTTC.

The rearrangement links TRBV18 to TRBJ2-7; 7 nucleotides match TRBD1. Trimming at V came to 1 base and at J to 3 bases, leaving 9 bases not matched to a gene. CDR3 length equals 16 residues. Germline assignment: CDR1 KGHSH and CDR2 LQKENI. The CDR3 nucleotides are TGTGCCAGCTCACCACTGTCTGGACAGGACATCTACGAGCAGTACTTC. It specifies CASSPLSGQDIYEQYF.

The chain is built from TRBV7-3 and TRBJ2-2; D not certain. V dropped 6 bases and J dropped 4 bases, with 6 bases sitting between them. Germline V CDR1 and CDR2: SGHTA, FQGTGA. This CDR3 comprises 12 residues. The chain's CDR3 is CASRARTGELFF. The DNA of the CDR3 is TGTGCCAGCAGGGCACGCACCGGGGAGCTGTTTTTT.

This chain connects TRBV4-2 to TRBJ2-7; D unresolved. Trimming cost V 0 bases and J 2 bases, with 8 bases left between them. CDR3 length: 14 residues. CDR1 is LGHNA, CDR2 YNFKEQ, per germline. The CDR3 DNA is TGTGCCAGCAGCCAAGAGGTCCAGGCCTACGAGCAGTACTTC. Translating gives CASSQEVQAYEQYF.

This clone was counted a single time. The rearrangement joins TRBV19 to TRBJ1-5; 7 positions agree with TRBD1. Unmatched junction bases numbered 10, after V lost 4 bases and J lost 7 bases. CDR3 length: 15 amino acids. Germline V CDR1 and CDR2: LNHDA, SQIVND (reference sequence). CDR3 in DNA: TGTGCCAGTAGTAGAAAGGGGGCGCCGGGCCAGCCCCAGCATTTT. It translates to CASSRKGAPGQPQHF.

This clone was detected only a few times. This rearrangement joins TRBV28 to TRBJ1-4, with a tentative D call TRBD1 (5 bases). Trimming took 4 bases from V and 8 from J, leaving 11 bases between them. The CDR3 has 13 residues. The germline V gene encodes CDR1 MDHEN and CDR2 SYDVKM. The CDR3 DNA is TGTGCCAGCAGTTCAGGTGCAGGGGAAAAACTGTTTTTT. This encodes CASSSGAGEKLFF.

V is TRBV6-1 and J is TRBJ1-2; no clear D. The germline V gene encodes CDR1 MNHNS and CDR2 SASEGT. V dropped 2 bases and J dropped 4 bases, with 5 bases sitting between them. The CDR3 covers 12 residues. CDR3 region: CASSELSYGYTF. The CDR3 nucleotides read TGTGCCAGCAGTGAATTGAGCTATGGCTACACCTTC.

The chain employs TRBV7-2 and TRBJ2-3; D is undetermined. The CDR3 contains 14 residues. In germline, CDR1 is SGHTA, CDR2 FQGNSA. With 4 bases removed from V and 0 bases from J, the gap between germline ends came to 8 bases. Here the CDR3 DNA reads TGTGCCAGCAGCTCCTACTTAAGCACAGATACGCAGTATTTT. It codes for CASSSYLSTDTQYF. The complete variable domain, with remaining parts taken from reference TRBV7-2 and TRBJ2-3, reads GAGVSQSPSNKVTEKGKDVELRCDPISGHTALYWYRQSLGQGLEFLIYFQGNSAPDKSGLPSDRFSAERTGGSVSTLTIQRTQQEDSAVYLCASSSYLSTDTQYFGPGTRLTVL.

The chain uses TRBV2 and TRBJ2-3; D possibly corresponds to TRBD1 (6 bases). The CDR3 consists of 12 residues. Trimming left V 8 bases short and J 1 base short, with 7 bases between. Germline loops: CDR1 SNHLY, CDR2 FYNNEI. CDR3 bases: TGTGCCAGCGGACAGCGCACAGATACGCAGTATTTT. It specifies CASGQRTDTQYF. Drawing the rest from reference TRBV2 and TRBJ2-3, the complete variable domain is EPEVTQTPSHQVTQMGQEVILRCVPISNHLYFYWYRQILGQKVEFLVSFYNNEISEKSEIFDDQFSVERPDGSNFTLKIRSTKLEDSAMYFCASGQRTDTQYFGPGTRLTVL.

The chain has TRBV10-2 and TRBJ2-5; D may be TRBD1 (6 bases). The V and J ends lost 4 bases and 5 bases respectively, with 20 bases between them. The CDR3 contains 16 residues. Germline V gives CDR1 WSHSY, CDR2 SAAADI. The CDR3 DNA sequence: TGCGCCAGCAGTGGCGTCAGGGGTATGATGAAGGAGACCCAGTACTTC. It encodes CASSGVRGMMKETQYF.

This rearrangement joins TRBV28 to TRBJ1-1; D not certain. The length of the CDR3 is 14 residues. In germline, CDR1 is MDHEN, CDR2 SYDVKM. The V and J ends lost 5 bases and 10 bases respectively, with 20 bases between them. The CDR3 coding sequence is TGTGCCAGCAGTCCCCGTTCAGGTATCTCGGTAGCTTTCTTT. Translated, it gives CASSPRSGISVAFF.

This chain joins TRBV9 and TRBJ2-5, with TRBD2 matching 8 bases. Germline V lookup: CDR1 SGDLS, CDR2 YYNGEE. This CDR3 region has 14 residues. With V trimmed by 0 bases and J by 5 bases, 3 bases remained unmatched. The CDR3 DNA is TGTGCCAGCAGCGTAGAGGGCGGGAGGGAGACCCAGTACTTC. Its translation is CASSVEGGRETQYF.

This chain links TRBV30 with TRBJ1-1; no definite D call. The CDR3 is 13 residues long. V was cut by 4 bases and J by 10 bases, with 19 bases left in between. CDR1 is GTSNPN, CDR2 SVGIG, per germline (reference sequence). CDR3 coding DNA: TGTGCCTGGACGACCGCGTCGGGATTCGCAGCTTTCTTT. It translates to CAWTTASGFAAFF.

The CDR3 here is CASSAGWGEQFF. DNA of the CDR3: TGTGCCAGCAGCGCGGGGTGGGGTGAGCAGTTCTTC. The chain employs TRBV9 and TRBJ2-1; D perhaps matches TRBD2 (5 bases). CDR1 is SGDLS, CDR2 YYNGEE, per germline. The V and J ends lost 3 bases and 9 bases respectively, with 10 bases between them. The CDR3 covers 12 residues.

The DNA of the CDR3 is TGTGCCAGCAGCGAACTAGCGGGATACACAGATACGCAGTATTTT. Translating it yields CASSELAGYTDTQYF. V is TRBV28 and J is TRBJ2-3, with 10 bases identical to TRBD2. CDR1 is MDHEN, CDR2 SYDVKM, per germline. J gave up 2 bases and V 6 bases, and 5 bases lay outside the gene matches. The CDR3 length is 15 residues.

This clone was recorded once. In nucleotides, the CDR3 is TGTGCCAGCAGCTTGGTAAGGGGGCCCTCGGATCATCAGCCCCAGCATTTT. Translation gives CASSLVRGPSDHQPQHF. The chain employs TRBV5-8 and TRBJ1-5, with 7 bases that match TRBD1. There are 17 residues in the CDR3. Germline values: CDR1 SGHTS, CDR2 YDEGEE. The trim removed 0 bases at V and 5 bases at J, leaving 11 bases unmatched.

The V gene is TRBV29-1, the J gene TRBJ1-2, with 7 bases lining up with TRBD1. The germline CDR1 and CDR2 sequences are SQVTM and ANQGSEA. CDR3 length: 13 amino acids. V shed 6 bases and J 4 bases; nucleotides not matched to a gene: 8. CDR3 sequence: CSVAQGGVYGYTF. CDR3 coding DNA: TGCAGCGTCGCTCAGGGGGGAGTCTATGGCTACACCTTC.

V is TRBV18 and J is TRBJ1-5; weak D call: TRBD1 (5 bases). V was shortened by 1 base and J by 4 bases, with 14 bases between the two germline ends. The CDR3 totals 16 residues. Looked up from germline, CDR1 is KGHSH and CDR2 is LQKENI. The CDR3 here is CASSPQGRGGNQPQHF. CDR3 sequence (DNA): TGTGCCAGCTCACCACAGGGGAGGGGCGGGAATCAGCCCCAGCATTTT.

CDR3 sequence (DNA): TGTGCCAGCAGCGTAACCCCGCGAGGAGATACGCAGTATTTT. Translating gives CASSVTPRGDTQYF. V is TRBV9 and J is TRBJ2-3, with no clear D. The CDR3 is 14 residues long. The germline gives CDR1 SGDLS, CDR2 YYNGEE. V lost 1 base, J lost 5 bases, and 11 bases lay in between.